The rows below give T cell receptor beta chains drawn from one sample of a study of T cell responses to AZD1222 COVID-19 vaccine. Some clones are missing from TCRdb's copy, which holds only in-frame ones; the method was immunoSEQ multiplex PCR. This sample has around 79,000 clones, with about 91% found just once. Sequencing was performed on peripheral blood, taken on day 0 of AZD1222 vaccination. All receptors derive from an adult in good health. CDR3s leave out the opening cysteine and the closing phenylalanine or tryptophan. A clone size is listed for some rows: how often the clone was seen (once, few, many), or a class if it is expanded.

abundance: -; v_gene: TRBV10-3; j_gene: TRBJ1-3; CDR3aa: AISEAGLLSGNTIY
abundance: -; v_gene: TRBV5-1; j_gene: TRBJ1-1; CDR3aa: ASSLRGNTEAF
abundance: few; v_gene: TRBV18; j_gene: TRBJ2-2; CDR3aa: ASSPPPMGTGELF
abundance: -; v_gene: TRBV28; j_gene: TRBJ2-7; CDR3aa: ASSKQAPYEQY
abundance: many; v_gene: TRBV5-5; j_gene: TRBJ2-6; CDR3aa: ASSFTFSTGAPGANVLT
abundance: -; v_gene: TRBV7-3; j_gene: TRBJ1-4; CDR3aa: ASSLGPNEKLF
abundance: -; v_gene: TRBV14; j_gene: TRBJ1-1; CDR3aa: ASSQDFPATEAF
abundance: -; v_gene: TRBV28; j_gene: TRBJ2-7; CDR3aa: ASSAPRGLTYEQY
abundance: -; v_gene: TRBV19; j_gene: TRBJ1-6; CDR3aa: ASRGTANNSPLH
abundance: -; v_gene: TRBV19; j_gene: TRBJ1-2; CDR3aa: ASSIAGFNNGYT
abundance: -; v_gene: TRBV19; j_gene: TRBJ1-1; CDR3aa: ASSQDRDAF
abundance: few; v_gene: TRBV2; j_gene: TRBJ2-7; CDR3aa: ASTRGRGQSYEQY
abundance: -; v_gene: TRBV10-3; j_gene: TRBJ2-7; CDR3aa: AIRQALSLEQY
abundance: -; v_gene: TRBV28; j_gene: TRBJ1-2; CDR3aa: ASYSTGQINGYT
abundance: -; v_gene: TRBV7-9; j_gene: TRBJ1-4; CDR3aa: ASSLAGSDDEKLF
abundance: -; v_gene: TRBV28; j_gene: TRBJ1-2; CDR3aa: ASSLTGGSVGYT
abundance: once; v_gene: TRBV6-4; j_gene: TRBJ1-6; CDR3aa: ASRITGTGNSPLH
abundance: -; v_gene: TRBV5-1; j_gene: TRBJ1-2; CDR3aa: ASSPRGGRGANYGYT
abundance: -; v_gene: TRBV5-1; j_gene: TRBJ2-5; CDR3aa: ASSRQGGETQY
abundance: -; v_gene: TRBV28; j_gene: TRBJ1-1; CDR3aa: ASSLGDRIEAF
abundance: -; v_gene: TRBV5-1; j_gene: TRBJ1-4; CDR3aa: ASSLARVMTREKLF
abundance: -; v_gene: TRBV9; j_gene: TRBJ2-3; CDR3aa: ASSVEGRGQDTQY
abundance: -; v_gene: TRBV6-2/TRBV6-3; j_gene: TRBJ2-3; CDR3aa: ASSSSRGDTQY
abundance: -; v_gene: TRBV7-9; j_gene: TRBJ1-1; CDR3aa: ASRSRETRNTEAF
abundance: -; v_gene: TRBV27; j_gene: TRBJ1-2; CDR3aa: ASTLRVGAQYGYT
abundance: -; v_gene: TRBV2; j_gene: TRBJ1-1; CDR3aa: ASRLDRGTEAF
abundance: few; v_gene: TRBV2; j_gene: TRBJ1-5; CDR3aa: ASSRGQGGQPQH
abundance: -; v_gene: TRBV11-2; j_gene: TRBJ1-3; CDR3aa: ASSLETGGTGNTIY
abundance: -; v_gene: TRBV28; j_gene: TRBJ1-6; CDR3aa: ASKVGLARGSPLH
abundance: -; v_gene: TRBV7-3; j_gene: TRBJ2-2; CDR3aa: ASSLGGRGSGELF
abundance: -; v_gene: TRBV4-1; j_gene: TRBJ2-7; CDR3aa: ASSQEVASYEQY
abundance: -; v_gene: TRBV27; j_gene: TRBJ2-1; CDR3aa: ASSPTLAANEQF
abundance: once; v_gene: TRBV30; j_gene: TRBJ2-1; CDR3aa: AWSMGLAGVNEQF
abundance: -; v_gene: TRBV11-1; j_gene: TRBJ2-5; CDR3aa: ASSDRDSRYRQTQY
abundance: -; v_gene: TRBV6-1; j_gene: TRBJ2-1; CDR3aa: ASSEQGAYNEQF
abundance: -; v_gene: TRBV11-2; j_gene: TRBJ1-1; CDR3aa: ASSPRKAQLNTEAF
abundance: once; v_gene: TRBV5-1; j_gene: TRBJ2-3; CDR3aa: ASSVSPDTQY
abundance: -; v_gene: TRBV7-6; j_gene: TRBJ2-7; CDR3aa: ASSLGAGTGGYEQY
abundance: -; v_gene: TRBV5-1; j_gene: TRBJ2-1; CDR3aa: ASSLDPPGLAGGEQF
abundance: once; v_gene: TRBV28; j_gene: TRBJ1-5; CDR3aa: ASSYNMGLIDQPQH
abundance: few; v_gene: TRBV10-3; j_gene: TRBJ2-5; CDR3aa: ATRPPANQETQY
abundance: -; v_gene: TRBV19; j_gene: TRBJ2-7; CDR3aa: ASSTPQGAYEQY
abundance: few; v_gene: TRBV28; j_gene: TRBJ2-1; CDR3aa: ASSPTGAVRDEQF